What follows are 19 T cell receptor beta chains derived from one specimen sequenced in a study of response to subunit inactivated influenza vaccine. From the RT-PCR reads, TCRdb called clonotypes with MiXCR, one entry per CDR3 protein. The repertoire has 530,000 or so distinct CDR3 sequences, 25% of them found once; the top ten carry approximately 2%. The input for sequencing was CD4+ T cells sorted from PBMCs, taken 4 to 6 days after vaccination. Source of these receptors: a man aged 45-60 years who received an inactivated influenza vaccine.

This clonotype was found a few times. The chain is built from TRBV6-5 and TRBJ2-2; 8 bases agree with TRBD1. CDR3 length: 16 amino acids. Germline V gives CDR1 MNHEY, CDR2 SVGAGI. V gave up 0 bases and J gave up 6 bases; unmatched junction bases: 6. DNA for the CDR3: TGTGCCAGCAGTTACTCGACAGGGGTCCACGCCGGGGAGCTGTTTTTT. Translation gives CASSYSTGVHAGELFF.

This clonotype was seen just once. The chain combines TRBV7-8 with TRBJ2-5, with D perhaps matching TRBD2 (6 bases). Germline V gives CDR1 SGHVS, CDR2 FQNEAQ. Trimming cost V 1 base and J 9 bases, with 15 bases left between them. This CDR3 region has 14 residues. CDR3 sequence: CASSLVRGEKPQYF. CDR3 bases: TGTGCCAGCAGCTTAGTGCGGGGCGAGAAGCCCCAGTACTTC.

This clonotype occurred many times. The chain combines TRBV20-1 with TRBJ2-3, with 7 bases that match TRBD2. V shed 6 bases, J shed 9 bases, and the junction held 6 bases outside the gene matches. Germline-derived CDR1 and CDR2 are DFQATT and SNEGSKA (reference sequence). The CDR3 is 11 residues long. The CDR3 nucleotides read TGCAGTGCGGGGGGGACTGACACGCAGTATTTT. Its translation is CSAGGTDTQYF.

This chain connects TRBV29-1 to TRBJ2-3; 11 positions agree with TRBD1. The CDR3 has 15 amino acids. Germline V gives CDR1 SQVTM, CDR2 ANQGSEA. V was clipped by 8 bases and J by 4 bases; unmatched bases: 11. As DNA, the CDR3 is TGCAGCCTAATCCCCGGGACAGGGGGAGCAGATACGCAGTATTTT. Its protein product is CSLIPGTGGADTQYF.

The gene calls are TRBV7-2 and TRBJ2-5, with a weak D call TRBD1 (5 bases). The germline gives CDR1 SGHTA, CDR2 FQGNSA. V was clipped by 5 bases and J by 7 bases, with 11 bases between them. The CDR3 is 12 residues long. The CDR3 region is CASSQEGATQYF. In DNA, the CDR3 is TGTGCCAGCAGCCAGGAAGGGGCGACCCAGTACTTC.

The chain employs TRBV12-3 or TRBV12-4 and TRBJ2-2, with TRBD1 matching 11 bases. With V trimmed by 6 bases and J by 1 base, 4 bases remained unmatched. CDR3 size: 16 residues. This chain's CDR3 is CASRGQGGRNTGELFF. The CDR3 coding sequence is TGTGCCAGCAGGGGACAGGGGGGGAGGAACACCGGGGAGCTGTTTTTT.

The chain combines TRBV5-1 with TRBJ1-5; D gene uncertain. This CDR3 region has 13 residues. Germline V lookup: CDR1 SGHRS, CDR2 YFSETQ. The germline V and J ends were trimmed by 4 bases and 4 bases, with 9 bases remaining between them. The CDR3 here is CASSPAPNQPQHF. CDR3 in DNA: TGCGCCAGCAGCCCGGCCCCGAATCAGCCCCAGCATTTT.

V gene TRBV5-6 combines with J gene TRBJ2-2; D is uncertain. This CDR3 has 14 residues. Germline V gene sequence: CDR1 SGHDT, CDR2 YYEEEE. Trimming removed 2 bases from V and 6 bases from J, with 11 bases in between. CDR3 protein: CASSFGSGAGELFF. The CDR3 nucleotides are TGTGCCAGCAGCTTTGGGTCTGGGGCCGGGGAGCTGTTTTTT.

A remark on this clonotype: One end of the junction does not line up with germline, which may come from a read error. The chain joins TRBV29-1 to TRBJ2-2, with 9 nucleotides matching TRBD1. The CDR3 has 13 residues. The germline V gene has CDR1 SQVTM and CDR2 ANQGSEA. CDR3 nucleotide sequence: TGCGGCGTTAAGACAGGGGGCACCGGGGAGCTGTTTTTT. Translating it yields CGVKTGGTGELFF.

The CDR3, as DNA: TGTGCCAGCAGTTTGTGGACAACCCCCTACGAGCAGTACTTC. This codes for CASSLWTTPYEQYF. The J gene is TRBJ2-7, the V gene TRBV28; tentative D call: TRBD1 (5 bases). The ends were cut back, 3 bases at V and 2 bases at J, with 11 bases in the middle. This CDR3 spans 14 amino acids. Germline V CDR1 and CDR2: MDHEN, SYDVKM.

The genes are TRBV7-2 and TRBJ2-1; TRBD2 matches at 9 bases. The germline gives CDR1 SGHTA, CDR2 FQGNSA. This CDR3 spans 16 amino acids. Trimming cost V 5 bases and J 5 bases; bases outside gene matches: 10. The CDR3 here is CASSPSGREGHNEQFF. CDR3 coding DNA: TGTGCCAGCAGCCCGTCTGGGCGGGAGGGTCACAATGAGCAGTTCTTC.

Here the CDR3 DNA reads TGCGCCAGCAGCCCACGTGCCCCCGCAGATACGCAGTATTTT. Its translation: CASSPRAPADTQYF. This rearrangement joins TRBV5-1 to TRBJ2-3; no clear D. V lost 4 bases and J 4 bases, leaving 13 bases between the germline ends. The CDR3 is 14 amino acids. CDR1 SGHRS and CDR2 YFSETQ come from the germline V gene. The full variable domain, rest sourced from reference TRBV5-1 and TRBJ2-3, is KAGVTQTPRYLIKTRGQQVTLSCSPISGHRSVSWYQQTPGQGLQFLFEYFSETQRNKGNFPGRFSGRQFSNSRSEMNVSTLELGDSALYLCASSPRAPADTQYFGPGTRLTVL.

The sample holds many counts of this clonotype. The chain uses TRBV4-3 and TRBJ1-1; weak D call: TRBD1 (5 bases). Germline CDR1 LGHNA, CDR2 YSLEER. V was shortened by 0 bases and J by 10 bases, with 18 bases between the two germline ends. The CDR3 spans 15 residues. CDR3 in DNA: TGCGCCAGCAGCCAAGATTGGGGGACGGGGGACGGAGCTTTCTTT. Translation: CASSQDWGTGDGAFF.

The chain recombines TRBV12-3 or TRBV12-4 with TRBJ2-7; D unclear. The V and J ends lost 1 base and 3 bases respectively, with 10 bases between them. The CDR3 runs 14 residues. In nucleotides, the CDR3 is TGTGCCAGCAGTTTAGGGGTCCTTATCTACGAGCAGTACTTC. This codes for CASSLGVLIYEQYF.

V gene TRBV5-1 combines with J gene TRBJ2-2, with a tentative D call TRBD2 (6 bases). The germline gives CDR1 SGHRS, CDR2 YFSETQ. The CDR3 spans 15 residues. The V and J ends lost 0 bases and 5 bases respectively, with 11 bases between them. CDR3 nucleotide sequence: TGCGCCAGCAGCTTGGGCGGGATGCAGACCGGGGAGCTGTTTTTT. Its protein is CASSLGGMQTGELFF.

This clonotype was seen a handful of times. The chain joins TRBV15 to TRBJ1-5, with 9 positions matching TRBD1. J gave up 7 bases and V 5 bases, and 6 bases lay outside the gene matches. This CDR3 has 14 amino acids. The V gene's germline CDR1 is LNHNV and CDR2 YYDKDF (reference sequence). CDR3 loop: CATSRQGVHQPQHF. The CDR3 nucleotides read TGTGCCACCAGCCGACAGGGGGTCCACCAGCCCCAGCATTTT. Combining the CDR3 with reference TRBV15 and TRBJ1-5 gives the whole variable domain DAMVIQNPRYQVTQFGKPVTLSCSQTLNHNVMYWYQQKSSQAPKLLFHYYDKDFNNEADTPDNFQSRRPNTSFCFLDIRSPGLGDTAMYLCATSRQGVHQPQHFGDGTRLSIL.

This clonotype showed up just a few times. The chain joins TRBV27 to TRBJ1-6; D is unresolved. CDR1 is MNHEY and CDR2 is SMNVEV in the germline V gene (reference sequence). The germline V and J ends were trimmed by 4 bases and 10 bases, with 8 bases remaining between them. This CDR3 contains 12 residues. CDR3 sequence reads: CASSSRSSPLHF. The CDR3 nucleotides read TGTGCCAGCAGTTCCCGCAGCTCACCCCTCCACTTT.

The gene calls are TRBV7-9 and TRBJ1-4, with a possible D match to TRBD1 (6 bases). CDR1 SEHNR and CDR2 FQNEAQ come from the germline V gene (reference sequence). There are 16 residues in the CDR3. V was shortened by 5 bases and J by 3 bases, with 16 bases between the two germline ends. The DNA of the CDR3 is TGTGCCAGCAGCCCAGCCCGACAGGACCCTAATGAAAAACTGTTTTTT. Amino acids: CASSPARQDPNEKLFF.

This clonotype appeared a single time. Germline is not matched at one junction end, which may reflect a read error. The chain employs TRBV6-1 and TRBJ1-2; TRBD1 aligns across 8 bases. Germline CDR1 is MNHNS and CDR2 is SASEGT. The CDR3 runs to 15 residues. CDR3 bases: TGTCCCAGCAGTCAGGACAGGGCGGCTAACTATGGCTACACCTTC. It translates to CPSSQDRAANYGYTF.